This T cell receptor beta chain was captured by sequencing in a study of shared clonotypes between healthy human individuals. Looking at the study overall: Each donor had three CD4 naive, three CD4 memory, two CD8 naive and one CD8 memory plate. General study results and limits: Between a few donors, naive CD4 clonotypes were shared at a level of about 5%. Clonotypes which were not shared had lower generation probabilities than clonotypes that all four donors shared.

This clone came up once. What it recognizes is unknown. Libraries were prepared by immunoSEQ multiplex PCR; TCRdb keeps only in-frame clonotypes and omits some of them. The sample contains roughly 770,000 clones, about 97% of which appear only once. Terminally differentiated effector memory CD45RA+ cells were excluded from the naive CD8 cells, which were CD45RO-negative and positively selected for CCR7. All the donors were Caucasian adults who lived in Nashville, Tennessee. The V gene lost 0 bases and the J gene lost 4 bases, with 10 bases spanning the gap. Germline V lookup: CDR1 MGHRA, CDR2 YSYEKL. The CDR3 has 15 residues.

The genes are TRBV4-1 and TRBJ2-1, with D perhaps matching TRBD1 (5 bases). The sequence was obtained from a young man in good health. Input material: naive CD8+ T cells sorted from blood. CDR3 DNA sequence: TGCGCCAGCAGCCAAGAGCGGACATCATACAATGAGCAGTTCTTC. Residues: CASSQERTSYNEQFF.